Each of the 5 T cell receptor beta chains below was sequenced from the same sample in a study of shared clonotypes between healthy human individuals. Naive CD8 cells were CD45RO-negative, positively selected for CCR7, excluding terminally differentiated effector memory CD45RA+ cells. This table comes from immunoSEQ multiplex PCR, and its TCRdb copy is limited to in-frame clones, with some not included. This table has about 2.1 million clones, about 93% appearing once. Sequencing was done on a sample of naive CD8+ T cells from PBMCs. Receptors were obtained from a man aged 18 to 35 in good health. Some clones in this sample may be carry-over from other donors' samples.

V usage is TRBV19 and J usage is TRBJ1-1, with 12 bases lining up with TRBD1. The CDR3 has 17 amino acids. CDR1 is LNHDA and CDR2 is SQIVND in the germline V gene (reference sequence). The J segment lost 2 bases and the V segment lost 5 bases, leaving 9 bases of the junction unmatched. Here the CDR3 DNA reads TGTGCCAGTAGTCCCCTACCGGGACAGGGGGCCAACACTGAAGCTTTCTTT. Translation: CASSPLPGQGANTEAFF.

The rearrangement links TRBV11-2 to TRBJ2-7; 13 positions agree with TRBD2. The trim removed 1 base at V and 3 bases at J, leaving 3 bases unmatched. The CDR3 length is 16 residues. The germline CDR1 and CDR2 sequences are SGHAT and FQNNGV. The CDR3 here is CASSLGGLAGLYEQYF. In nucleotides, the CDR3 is TGTGCCAGCAGCTTAGGGGGACTAGCGGGACTCTACGAGCAGTACTTC.

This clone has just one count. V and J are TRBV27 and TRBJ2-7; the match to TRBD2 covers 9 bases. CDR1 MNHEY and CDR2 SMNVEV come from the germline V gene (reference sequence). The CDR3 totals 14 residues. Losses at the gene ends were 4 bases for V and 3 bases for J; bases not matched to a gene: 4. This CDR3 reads CASSYYSGSYEQYF. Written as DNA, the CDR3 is TGTGCCAGCAGTTATTATAGCGGGAGCTACGAGCAGTACTTC.

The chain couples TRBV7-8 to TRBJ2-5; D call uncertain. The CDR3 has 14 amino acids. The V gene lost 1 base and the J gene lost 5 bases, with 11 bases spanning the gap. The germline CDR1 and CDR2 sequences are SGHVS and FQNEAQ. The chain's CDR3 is CASSLVPEAETQYF. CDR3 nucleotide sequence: TGTGCCAGCAGCTTAGTTCCCGAAGCGGAGACCCAGTACTTC.

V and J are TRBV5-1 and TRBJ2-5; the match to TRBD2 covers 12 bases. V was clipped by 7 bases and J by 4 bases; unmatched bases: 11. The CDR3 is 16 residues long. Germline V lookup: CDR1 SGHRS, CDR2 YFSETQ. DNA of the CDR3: TGCGCCAGCCGGATTAATCTAGCGGGAGGGGGAGAGACCCAGTACTTC. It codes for CASRINLAGGGETQYF.